This TCR beta chain emerged from a study of regulatory T cells in long-lasting Graves disease (dated by TCRdb to about 2021). For the study in its entirety: Persistent Graves' disease meant more than 5 years of antithyroid drug treatment with TSH receptor autoantibodies that stayed positive. This study used TCR sequencing and RNA sequencing of peripheral blood to compare persistent Graves' disease patients against newly diagnosed Graves' disease patients. The study was registered as a clinical trial and conducted in China. A total of roughly 33 samples were covered by TCR sequencing, comprising about 13 persistent and 20 newly diagnosed Graves' disease patients. Antithyroid drugs had been taken for 8.5 to 12 years on average by persistent Graves' disease patients in the clinical cohort. Points the paper makes about the study in general: TRBV28, TRBJ1-2 and TRBJ2-5 were preferentially used in persistent disease, while TRBV20-1 and TRBJ2-1 were favored in newly diagnosed disease. The authors acknowledged the small sample size as a limitation that may reduce accuracy. Because the primary lesion, thyroid tissue, could not be accessed, the study looked at peripheral blood alone. Patients with persistent disease shared more public clonotypes (about 2,700) than newly diagnosed patients did (around 930). Persistent Graves' disease patients showed lower TCR Shannon entropy and fewer highly expanded clones than newly diagnosed patients, suggesting clonal expansion. Only the TCR beta chain was sequenced and analyzed.

This clonotype has a handful of counts. What this receptor recognizes is not known. There are no base qualities to consult, and no much larger clone falls within one base. At the junction V is shortened by 0 bases and J by 6 bases; bases outside the gene matches: 11. The CDR3 holds 16 amino acids from the cysteine to the phenylalanine. The DNA shown is the 48-base CDR3, in frame from base 1. Sample time point, as interpreted from the label and publication: persistent/refractory GD, antithyroid drugs over 5 years with positive TRAb. For both TCR sequencing and RNA sequencing, RNA was extracted from PBMCs using TRIzol. The diagnosis of Graves' disease was made according to American Thyroid Association guidelines. Recruitment of patients was carried out at an endocrinology department in Xi'an, China. Each patient gave approximately 10 milliliters of peripheral blood, collected in an EDTA anticoagulant tube. Ficoll Paque Plus density gradient separation was used to isolate PBMCs, and no further T cell sorting was performed. RNA quality was checked with an Agilent 2100 Bioanalyzer and agarose gel, and concentration with a NanoDrop 2000.

The library was obtained by multiplex PCR. TCRdb shows the sequencer as Illumina HiSeq 4000. iRepertoire HTBI primers and Arm-PCR amplification of CDR3 regions were used to construct TCR beta libraries. Before sequencing, the PCR products went through gel purification. As for the authors' bioinformatics: Gene usage analysis of CDR3 amino acid clonotypes used the approximately 62 TRBV and around 13 TRBJ segments found across samples. COPE and FqMerger were used to merge filtered high-quality paired reads into contigs. Contigs were aligned with BLAST to IMGT TRBV, TRBD and TRBJ reference genes, and CDR3 was defined per IMGT. Any clonotype with a frequency above 0.1% was classified as a highly expanded clone. Shannon entropy served as the measure of repertoire diversity, while the Gini coefficient captured V-J evenness. A clonotype was considered public if more than one individual shared it. The raw public data were reprocessed by TCRdb itself: fastp quality trimming at Q25, MiXCR clonotype calling, in-frame beta chains only. Under each unique CDR3 protein, matching rows form one entry showing the most common genes and DNA. TCRdb, not the authors, supplied the V and J calls. The sample data list approximately 690,000 distinct CDR3 sequences, and roughly 30% of these were observed just once. The ten biggest clones cover 40% to 55% of the sample.

The sample here was peripheral blood mononuclear cells (PBMCs), taken when the disease was refractory, from a patient treated with antithyroid drugs. The sequence joins TRBV12-3 or TRBV12-4 to TRBJ2-7; TRBD2 agrees with 7 junctional bases. This receptor was taken from a female donor with Graves disease. The DNA reads as follows: TGTGCCAGCAGTTTAGCGCACGGGGGGTCTCCCGGCGAGCAGTACTTC. This gives the protein CASSLAHGGSPGEQYF.